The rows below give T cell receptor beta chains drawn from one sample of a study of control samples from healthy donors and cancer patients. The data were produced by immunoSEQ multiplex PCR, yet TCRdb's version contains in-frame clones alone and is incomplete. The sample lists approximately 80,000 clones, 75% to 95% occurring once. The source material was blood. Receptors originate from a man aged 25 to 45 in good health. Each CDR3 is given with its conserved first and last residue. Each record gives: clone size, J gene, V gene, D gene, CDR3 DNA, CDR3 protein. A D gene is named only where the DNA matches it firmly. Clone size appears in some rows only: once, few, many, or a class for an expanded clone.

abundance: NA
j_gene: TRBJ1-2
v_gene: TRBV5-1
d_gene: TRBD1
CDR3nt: TGCGCCAGCAGCCCGGGGGACAGGAGCCGAGGCTACACCTTC
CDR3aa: CASSPGDRSRGYTF

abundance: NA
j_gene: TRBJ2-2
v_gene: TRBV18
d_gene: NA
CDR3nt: TGTGCCAGCTCACCTTTACCCCCCCGACAGGTCGGAACCGGGGAGCTGTTTTTT
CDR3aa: CASSPLPPRQVGTGELFF

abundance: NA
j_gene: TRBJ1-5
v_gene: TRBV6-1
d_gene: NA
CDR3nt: TGTGCCAGCAGTGAGGCCCTCAATCAGCCCCAGCATTTT
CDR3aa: CASSEALNQPQHF

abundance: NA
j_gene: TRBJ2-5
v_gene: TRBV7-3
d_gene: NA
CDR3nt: TGTGCCAGCAGCTTAGGACAGAAAGAGACCCAGTACTTC
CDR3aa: CASSLGQKETQYF

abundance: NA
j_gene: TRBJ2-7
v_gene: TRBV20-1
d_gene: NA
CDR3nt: TGCAGTGCTAGTGAGGGTAATGGACCTTTCGAGCAGTACTTC
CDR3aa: CSASEGNGPFEQYF

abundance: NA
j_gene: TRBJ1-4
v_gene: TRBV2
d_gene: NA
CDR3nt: TGTGCCAGCAGTGACCCGACAGCTAGGAGTGAAAAACTGTTTTTT
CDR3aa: CASSDPTARSEKLFF

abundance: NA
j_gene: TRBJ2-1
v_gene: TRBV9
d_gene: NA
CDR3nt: TGTGCCAGCAGCGCCACTAGTCACAATGAGCAGTTCTTC
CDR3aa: CASSATSHNEQFF

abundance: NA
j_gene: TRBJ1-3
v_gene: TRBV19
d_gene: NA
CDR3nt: TGTGCCAGTAGTATACTACGGGGGTATGGAAACACCATATATTTT
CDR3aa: CASSILRGYGNTIYF

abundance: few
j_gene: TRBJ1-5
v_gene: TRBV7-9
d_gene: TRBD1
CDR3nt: TGTGCCAGCAGGTCCGACAGGGGCAATCAGCCCCAGCATTTT
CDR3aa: CASRSDRGNQPQHF

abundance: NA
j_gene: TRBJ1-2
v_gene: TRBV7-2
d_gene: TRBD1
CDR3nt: TGTGCCAGCAGCCCAATGTCGGGGCAGGGGGCGGATGGCTACACCTTC
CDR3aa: CASSPMSGQGADGYTF

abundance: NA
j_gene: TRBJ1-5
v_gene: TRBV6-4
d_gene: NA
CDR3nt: TGTGCCAGCAGTACCGTTGAAGGCAATCAGCCCCAGCATTTT
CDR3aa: CASSTVEGNQPQHF

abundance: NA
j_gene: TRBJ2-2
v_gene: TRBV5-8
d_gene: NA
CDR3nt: TGTGCCAGCACCACCGGGGAGCTGTTTTTT
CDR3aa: CASTTGELFF

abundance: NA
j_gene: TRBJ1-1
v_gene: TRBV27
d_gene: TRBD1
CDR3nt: TGTGCCAGCAGTTTATACCGGACAGGGACCACTGAAGCTTTCTTT
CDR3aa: CASSLYRTGTTEAFF

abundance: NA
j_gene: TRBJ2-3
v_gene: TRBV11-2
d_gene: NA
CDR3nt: TGTGCCAGCAGCTTAGTCGGTGGGGGCCGCACAGATACGCAGTATTTT
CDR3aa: CASSLVGGGRTDTQYF

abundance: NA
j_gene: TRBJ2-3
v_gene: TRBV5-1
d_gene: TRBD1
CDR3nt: TGCGCCAGCAGCGTCGGGGACAGTCTCGCAGATACGCAGTATTTT
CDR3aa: CASSVGDSLADTQYF

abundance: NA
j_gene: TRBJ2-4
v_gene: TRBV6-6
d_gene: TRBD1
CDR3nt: TGTGCCAGCAGTTTCACAGGGGGCAACATTCAGTACTTC
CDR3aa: CASSFTGGNIQYF

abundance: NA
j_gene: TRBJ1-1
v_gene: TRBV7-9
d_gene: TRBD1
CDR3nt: TGTGCCAGCAGCAGACAGGGGGAAGCTTTCTTT
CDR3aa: CASSRQGEAFF

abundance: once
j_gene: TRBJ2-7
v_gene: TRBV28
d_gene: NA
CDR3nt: TGTGCCAGCAGTAGGACAGTACGCGAGCAGTACTTC
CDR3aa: CASSRTVREQYF

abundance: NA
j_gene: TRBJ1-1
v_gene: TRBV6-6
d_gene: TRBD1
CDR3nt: TGTGCCAGCAGTCCCGCGGGACAGGGGAGGAAGGACACTGAAGCTTTCTTT
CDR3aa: CASSPAGQGRKDTEAFF

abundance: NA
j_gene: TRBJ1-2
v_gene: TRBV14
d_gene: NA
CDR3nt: TGTGCCAGCAGTCCCGGCAGAACCTCTTACACCTTC
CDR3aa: CASSPGRTSYTF

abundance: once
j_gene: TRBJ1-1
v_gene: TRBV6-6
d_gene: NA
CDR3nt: TGTGCCAGCAGTTACTCGAAGAACACTGAAGCTTTCTTT
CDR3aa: CASSYSKNTEAFF

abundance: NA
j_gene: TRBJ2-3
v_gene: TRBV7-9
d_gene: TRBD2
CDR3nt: TGTGCCAGCAGCTTAGATGCGGGGGGCACAGATACGCAGTATTTT
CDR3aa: CASSLDAGGTDTQYF

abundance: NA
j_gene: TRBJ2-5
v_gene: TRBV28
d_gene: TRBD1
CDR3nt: TGTGCCAGCAGGACAGGGGGAGGGGAGACCCAGTACTTC
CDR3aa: CASRTGGGETQYF

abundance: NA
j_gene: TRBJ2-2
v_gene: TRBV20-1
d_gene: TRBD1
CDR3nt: TGCAGTGCTAGTTCTGGGACAGGGTTCACCGGGGAGCTGTTTTTT
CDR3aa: CSASSGTGFTGELFF

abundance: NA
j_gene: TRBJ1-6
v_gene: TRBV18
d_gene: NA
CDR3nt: TGTGCCAGCTCACCCAGCGATTCACCCCTCCACTTT
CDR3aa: CASSPSDSPLHF

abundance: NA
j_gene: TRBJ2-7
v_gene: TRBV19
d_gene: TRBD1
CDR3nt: TGTGCCAGTACGGGACAGGGGGCATACGAGCAGTACTTC
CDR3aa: CASTGQGAYEQYF

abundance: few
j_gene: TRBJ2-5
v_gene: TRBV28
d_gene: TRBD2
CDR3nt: TGTGCCAGCTCCCCCCAGCGGGAGGTGCAAGAGACCCAGTACTTC
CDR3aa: CASSPQREVQETQYF

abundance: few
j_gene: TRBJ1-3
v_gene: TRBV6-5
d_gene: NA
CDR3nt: TGTGCCAGCAGGAGGGTAGCAGGAAACACCATATATTTT
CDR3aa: CASRRVAGNTIYF

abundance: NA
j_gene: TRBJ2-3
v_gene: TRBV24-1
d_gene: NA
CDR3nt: TGTGCCACCAGTGATTGGGGCGCTGAGGGCACAGATACGCAGTATTTT
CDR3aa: CATSDWGAEGTDTQYF

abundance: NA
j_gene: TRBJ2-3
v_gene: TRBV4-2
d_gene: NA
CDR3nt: TGTGCCAGCAGCCAAGATCGGGTTGGGTCAGATACGCAGTATTTT
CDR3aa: CASSQDRVGSDTQYF

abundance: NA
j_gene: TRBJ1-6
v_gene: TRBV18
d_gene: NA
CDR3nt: TGTGCCAGCTCACCAGAGGAGGGCTCCTATAATTCACCCCTCCACTTT
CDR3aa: CASSPEEGSYNSPLHF

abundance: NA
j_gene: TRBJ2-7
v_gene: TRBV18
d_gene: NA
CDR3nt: TGTGCCAGCTCACCTGGGAGTACATACGAGCAGTACTTC
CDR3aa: CASSPGSTYEQYF

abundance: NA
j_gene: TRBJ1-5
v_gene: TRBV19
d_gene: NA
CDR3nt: TGTGCCACAAGGGATTCGGGGGTGCAGGGGAACTACAATCAGCCCCAGCATTTT
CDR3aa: CATRDSGVQGNYNQPQHF

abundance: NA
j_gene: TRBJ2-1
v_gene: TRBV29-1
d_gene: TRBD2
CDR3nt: TGCAGCGGCGAAAGCGGGAGGGGGGGGAATGAGCAGTTCTTC
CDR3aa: CSGESGRGGNEQFF

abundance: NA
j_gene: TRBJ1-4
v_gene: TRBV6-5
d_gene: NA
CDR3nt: TGTGCCGCAAACTCCTGGAGGAATGAAAAACTGTTTTTT
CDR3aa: CAANSWRNEKLFF

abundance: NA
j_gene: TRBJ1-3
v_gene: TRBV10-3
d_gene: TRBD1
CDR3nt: TGTGCCATCAGAAACAGGGGTGACGGAAACACCATATATTTT
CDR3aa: CAIRNRGDGNTIYF

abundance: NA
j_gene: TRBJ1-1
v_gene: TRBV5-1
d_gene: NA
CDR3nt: TGCGCCAGCAGCTTCGCGGGCACTGAAGCTTTCTTT
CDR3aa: CASSFAGTEAFF

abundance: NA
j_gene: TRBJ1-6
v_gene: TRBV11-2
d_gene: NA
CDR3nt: TGTGGGGTCGGCTCCTATAATTCACCCCTCCACTTT
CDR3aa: CGVGSYNSPLHF

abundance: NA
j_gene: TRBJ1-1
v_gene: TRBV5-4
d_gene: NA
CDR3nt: TGTGCCAGCAAAGACAGCCTGAACACTGAAGCTTTCTTT
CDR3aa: CASKDSLNTEAFF

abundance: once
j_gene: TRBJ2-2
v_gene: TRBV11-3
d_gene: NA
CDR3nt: TGTGCCAGCAGGCTGGGTCAGACTCGGAACACCGGGGAGCTGTTTTTT
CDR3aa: CASRLGQTRNTGELFF

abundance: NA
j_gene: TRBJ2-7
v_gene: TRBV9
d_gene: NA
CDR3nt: TGTGCCAGCAGCGTAGCTCCGACAGGTGCGGGAGAGCAGTACTTC
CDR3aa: CASSVAPTGAGEQYF

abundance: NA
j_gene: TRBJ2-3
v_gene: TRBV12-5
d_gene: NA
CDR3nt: TGTGCTAGTGGTTTGGTGAACGAAGATACGCAGTATTTT
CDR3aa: CASGLVNEDTQYF

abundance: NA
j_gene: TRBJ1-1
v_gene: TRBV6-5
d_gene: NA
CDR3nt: TGTGCCAGCAAAGAATGGGGGAGCACTGAAGCTTTCTTT
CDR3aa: CASKEWGSTEAFF

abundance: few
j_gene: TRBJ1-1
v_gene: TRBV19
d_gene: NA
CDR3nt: TGTGCCAGTAGTATAGCCGGGGCGAGGGCGGACACTGAAGCTTTCTTT
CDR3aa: CASSIAGARADTEAFF

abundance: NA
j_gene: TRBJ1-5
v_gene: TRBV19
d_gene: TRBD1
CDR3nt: TGTGCCAGTAGTTTATTGGGGACAGGTAGCAATCAGCCCCAGCATTTT
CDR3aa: CASSLLGTGSNQPQHF

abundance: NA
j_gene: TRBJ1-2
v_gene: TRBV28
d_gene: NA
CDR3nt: TGTGCCAGCAGCCCAGGGAGAACTAACTATGGCTACACCTTC
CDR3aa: CASSPGRTNYGYTF

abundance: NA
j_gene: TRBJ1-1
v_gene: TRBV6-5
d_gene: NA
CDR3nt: TGTGCCAGCAGTTTCGGACCGGGACCGCAGAACACTGAAGCTTTCTTT
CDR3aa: CASSFGPGPQNTEAFF

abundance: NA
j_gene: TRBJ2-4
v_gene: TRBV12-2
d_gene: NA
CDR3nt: TGTGCAAGTCGCTTAGCCCGTATCCTAGCCAAAAACATTCAGTACTTC
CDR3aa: CASRLARILAKNIQYF

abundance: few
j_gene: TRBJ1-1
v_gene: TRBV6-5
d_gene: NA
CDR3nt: TGTGCCAGCACCAACTTAGGGGTCGCTGAAGCTTTCTTT
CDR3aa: CASTNLGVAEAFF

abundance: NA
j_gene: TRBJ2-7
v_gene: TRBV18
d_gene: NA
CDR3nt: TGTGCCAGCTCACCAGCGGCCCCCTACGAGCAGTACTTC
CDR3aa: CASSPAAPYEQYF

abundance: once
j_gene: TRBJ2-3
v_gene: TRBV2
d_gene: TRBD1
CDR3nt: TGTGCCAGCACTGGAGAGGGGACAGGGCTGGGGGATACGCAGTATTTT
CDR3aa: CASTGEGTGLGDTQYF

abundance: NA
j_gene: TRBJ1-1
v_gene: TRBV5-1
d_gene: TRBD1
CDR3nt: TGCGCCAGCAGCTGGGACAGCTCGAACACTGAAGCTTTCTTT
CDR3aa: CASSWDSSNTEAFF

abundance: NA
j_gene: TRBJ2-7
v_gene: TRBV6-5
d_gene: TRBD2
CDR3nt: TGTGCCAGCAGTTTAACTAGCGGGGGGACCTACGAGCAGTACTTC
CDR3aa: CASSLTSGGTYEQYF

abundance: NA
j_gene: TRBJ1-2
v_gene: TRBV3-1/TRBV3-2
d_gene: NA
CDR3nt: TGTGCCAGCAGCCACCTTTACGGCTACACCTTC
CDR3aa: CASSHLYGYTF

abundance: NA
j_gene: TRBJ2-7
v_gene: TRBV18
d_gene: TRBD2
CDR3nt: TGTGCCAGCTCACCGCAGCGGGGACGGCAGGAGCAGTACTTC
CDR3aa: CASSPQRGRQEQYF

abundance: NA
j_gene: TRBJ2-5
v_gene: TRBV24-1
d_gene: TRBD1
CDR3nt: TGTGCCACCAGTGATTCCGGACAGGGGAAAGAGACCCAGTACTTC
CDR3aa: CATSDSGQGKETQYF